One and the same sample provided the 20 T cell receptor beta chains below, sequenced in a study of identifying expanded T cells in peripheral blood (dated by TCRdb to between 2019 and 2020). Library generation was performed with the immunoSEQ multiplex PCR assay. TCRdb re-hosts the immuneACCESS table, in-frame sequences only. Its copies lack some clones; in the studies checked, an unresolved V gene accounts for under half of them, and the cause for the rest is not known. Within this sample are some 65,000 clones, with about four fifths of them counted one time only. The ten largest clones represent about a fifth of the sample. Sequencing used blood. The receptor set was obtained from a person aged 18 to 69 in good health.

The chain recombines TRBV30 with TRBJ1-3; no reliable D call. V lost 7 bases, J lost 0 bases, and 7 bases lay in between. The length of the CDR3 is 12 residues. CDR1 GTSNPN and CDR2 SVGIG come from the germline V gene (reference sequence). The CDR3 coding sequence is TGTGCCTACCAGAGCTCTGGAAACACCATATATTTT. Its protein is CAYQSSGNTIYF. Together with reference TRBV30 and TRBJ1-3, the CDR3 gives the full variable domain: SQTIHQWPATLVQPVGSPLSLECTVEGTSNPNLYWYRQAAGRGLQLLFYSVGIGQISSEVPQNLSASRPQDRQFILSSKKLLLSDSGFYLCAYQSSGNTIYFGEGSWLTVV.

J is TRBJ1-2 and V is TRBV4-3; tentatively, D is TRBD1 (5 bases). CDR1 and CDR2 (germline): LGHNA, YSLEER. The CDR3 contains 15 residues. Trimming cost V 1 base and J 5 bases, with 14 bases left between them. The CDR3 DNA follows: TGCGCCAGCAGCCAAGGACATGGGGGTCAATATGGCTACACCTTC. Protein product: CASSQGHGGQYGYTF.

The V gene is TRBV25-1, the J gene TRBJ2-1, with TRBD2 matching over 8 bases. J gave up 5 bases and V 7 bases, and 10 bases lay outside the gene matches. Per germline, CDR1 MGHDK and CDR2 SYGVNS. This CDR3 contains 15 residues. The CDR3 loop is CASIGREVWHNEQFF. CDR3 nucleotide sequence: TGTGCCAGCATAGGGCGGGAGGTCTGGCACAATGAGCAGTTCTTC.

V and J are TRBV7-2 and TRBJ2-1; D may be TRBD2 (6 bases). The CDR3 is made up of 13 amino acids. V was cut by 7 bases and J by 5 bases, with 12 bases left in between. The germline gives CDR1 SGHTA, CDR2 FQGNSA. CDR3 in DNA: TGTGCCAGCAAGGAGCGGGTTCACAATGAGCAGTTCTTC. Protein product: CASKERVHNEQFF.

The CDR3 DNA sequence: TGTGCCAGCACCTTCATCGGGCCCCAAGAGACCCAGTACTTC. Translated, it gives CASTFIGPQETQYF. The chain joins TRBV5-6 to TRBJ2-5, with D unclear. The V and J ends lost 6 bases and 1 base respectively, with 13 bases between them. Germline CDR1 is SGHDT and CDR2 is YYEEEE. CDR3 length equals 14 residues.

CDR3 nucleotide sequence: TGTGCCAGCAGCGTACTATCCGGGGAGCTGTTTTTT. Translating gives CASSVLSGELFF. The chain has TRBV14 and TRBJ2-2; no clear D gene. Trimming took off 5 bases at V and 6 bases at J, with 7 bases between the two ends. This CDR3 has 12 amino acids. In germline, CDR1 is SGHDN, CDR2 FVKESK.

This clone ranks as medium-sized. J is TRBJ1-2 and V is TRBV4-1, with 7 bases identical to TRBD1. The length of the CDR3 is 13 residues. Germline trimming cut 3 bases from V and 4 bases from J; bases unmatched to any gene: 2. Germline assignment: CDR1 MGHRA and CDR2 YSYEKL. CDR3 DNA: TGCGCCAGCAGCCAGACAGGGTCCTATGGCTACACCTTC. Amino acids: CASSQTGSYGYTF.

The chain joins TRBV11-1 to TRBJ2-1; D may be TRBD1 or TRBD2 (5 bases each). V lost 4 bases, J lost 6 bases, and 7 bases lay in between. Germline-derived CDR1 and CDR2 are SGHAT and FQDESV (reference sequence). The CDR3 sequence is 12 residues long. This CDR3 reads CASSSGRNEQFF. CDR3 nucleotides: TGTGCCAGCAGCTCGGGGCGCAATGAGCAGTTCTTC.

This clone was found once. This sequence joins TRBV30 and TRBJ2-7; 8 positions match TRBD2. Germline V gene lookup returns CDR1 GTSNPN and CDR2 SVGIG (reference sequence). The CDR3 is made up of 15 amino acids. The junction had 8 bases not matched to a gene; V was cut back by 3 bases and J by 1 base. CDR3 amino acids: CAWRVGTSGSYEQYF. The CDR3 region has the DNA TGTGCCTGGAGAGTCGGTACTAGCGGTTCCTACGAGCAGTACTTC.

The chain combines TRBV6-4 with TRBJ1-6; no clear D. The CDR3 sequence is 14 residues long. V was trimmed by 3 bases and J by 8 bases, leaving 11 bases between them. Germline assignment: CDR1 MRHNA and CDR2 SNTAGT. The DNA of the CDR3 is TGTGCCAGCAGTGAAAGTTATCCAGATTCACCCCTCCACTTT. This encodes CASSESYPDSPLHF.

J is TRBJ2-5 and V is TRBV12-5, with 10 bases identical to TRBD2. The J call may be faulty, since TRBJ2-7 better matches the DNA end. CDR3 length: 13 residues. The germline gives CDR1 LGHNT, CDR2 FRNRAP. The CDR3 region has the DNA TGTGCTAGTGGTTCCTTAGCGGGAGGCGAGCAGTACTTC. Its translation: CASGSLAGGEQYF.

V and J are TRBV2 and TRBJ1-1; D possibly corresponds to TRBD1 (5 bases). Looked up from germline, CDR1 is SNHLY and CDR2 is FYNNEI. V lost 7 bases, J lost 2 bases, and 17 bases lay in between. The CDR3 has 15 residues. CDR3 DNA sequence: TGTGCCAGCAATCCCTACCGGACATCTAACACTGAAGCTTTCTTT. Translating it yields CASNPYRTSNTEAFF.

The chain has TRBV11-2 and TRBJ1-2, with D uncertain. This CDR3 contains 12 residues. Germline assignment: CDR1 SGHAT and CDR2 FQNNGV. V lost 0 bases, J lost 4 bases, and 3 bases lay in between. The chain's CDR3 is CASSLDTYGYTF. CDR3 nucleotides: TGTGCCAGCAGCTTAGACACCTATGGCTACACCTTC.

This clone came up a few times. CDR3 DNA sequence: TGTGCCAGCAGTCCATCGACAGGGAGTAGCAATCAGCCCCAGCATTTT. Its protein product is CASSPSTGSSNQPQHF. The chain is built from TRBV28 and TRBJ1-5; TRBD1 matches at 7 bases. The CDR3 is 16 residues long. Germline V CDR1 and CDR2: MDHEN, SYDVKM. V dropped 5 bases and J dropped 0; count of bases not matched to a gene: 7.

This clone has more than one count but fewer than ten. The chain links TRBV28 to TRBJ2-1; D not resolved. CDR3 length equals 16 residues. Germline CDR1 reads MDHEN; CDR2 reads SYDVKM. The V and J ends lost 4 bases and 0 bases respectively, with 13 bases between them. The chain's CDR3 is CASSSDGEFSYNEQFF. Written as DNA, the CDR3 is TGTGCCAGCAGTTCGGATGGCGAGTTCTCCTACAATGAGCAGTTCTTC.

This chain connects TRBV10-1 to TRBJ2-7, with TRBD2 identical over 8 bases. CDR1 WNHNN and CDR2 SYGVQD come from the germline V gene (reference sequence). This CDR3 is 15 amino acids long. The J segment lost 5 bases and the V segment lost 6 bases, leaving 12 bases of the junction unmatched. The CDR3 is CASRDGTPRGDEQYV. In DNA, the CDR3 is TGCGCCAGCAGAGATGGTACGCCGCGGGGGGACGAGCAGTACGTC.

This clone has only one observation. This chain uses TRBV11-3 with TRBJ2-3; 12 bases agree with TRBD1. Germline CDR1 reads SGHNT; CDR2 reads YENEEA. The length of the CDR3 is 15 residues. J gave up 7 bases and V 2 bases, and 4 bases lay outside the gene matches. The CDR3 protein is CASSLRDRGQYTQYF. The CDR3 nucleotides read TGTGCCAGCAGCTTACGGGACAGGGGGCAGTATACGCAGTATTTT.

J is TRBJ1-5 and V is TRBV6-1; D not certain. Germline V CDR1 and CDR2: MNHNS, SASEGT. CDR3 length: 13 amino acids. Trimming shortened V by 3 bases and J by 3 bases, and 6 bases separated the two germline ends. The CDR3 here is CASSDSFNQPQHF. The CDR3 DNA sequence: TGTGCCAGCAGTGACAGTTTCAATCAGCCCCAGCATTTT.

There are a few counts of this clone. The genes are TRBV12-5 and TRBJ2-1; possibly TRBD1 for D (6 bases). Trimming stripped 0 bases from V and 7 bases from J, with 31 bases between. The CDR3 spans 21 residues. CDR1 is LGHNT, CDR2 FRNRAP, per germline. In nucleotides, the CDR3 is TGTGCTAGTGGTTTGGTCCTCTCGGCTGTGGGTGGGGGCCAAGGGAAGAATGAGCAGTTCTTC. Amino acid sequence: CASGLVLSAVGGGQGKNEQFF.

J is TRBJ1-5 and V is TRBV2; no definite D call. Germline V gene data show CDR1 as SNHLY and CDR2 as FYNNEI. Between the trimmed V and J ends, which lost 3 bases and 3 bases, there was a span of 12 bases. The CDR3 is made up of 15 amino acids. The CDR3 is CASSDRSRNNQPQHF. The CDR3 bases are TGTGCCAGCAGTGACAGATCCAGGAACAATCAGCCCCAGCATTTT.